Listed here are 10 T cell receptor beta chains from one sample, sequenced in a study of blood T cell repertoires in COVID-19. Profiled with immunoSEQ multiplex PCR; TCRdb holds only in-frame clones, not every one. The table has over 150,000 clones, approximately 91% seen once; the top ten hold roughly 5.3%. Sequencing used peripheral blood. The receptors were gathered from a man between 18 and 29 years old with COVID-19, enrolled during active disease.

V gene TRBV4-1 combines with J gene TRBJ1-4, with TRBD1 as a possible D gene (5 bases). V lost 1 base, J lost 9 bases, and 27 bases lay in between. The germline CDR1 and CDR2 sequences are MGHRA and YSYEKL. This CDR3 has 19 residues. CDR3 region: CASSQVGITGAPVNKKLFF. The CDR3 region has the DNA TGCGCCAGCAGCCAAGTAGGCATCACAGGCGCCCCGGTAAATAAAAAACTGTTTTTT.

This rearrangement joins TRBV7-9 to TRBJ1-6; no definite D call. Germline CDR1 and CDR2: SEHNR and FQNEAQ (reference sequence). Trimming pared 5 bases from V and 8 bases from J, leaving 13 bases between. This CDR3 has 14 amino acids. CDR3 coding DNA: TGTGCCAGCAGCCCCGGCAGCGGGGATTCACCCCTCCACTTT. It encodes CASSPGSGDSPLHF.

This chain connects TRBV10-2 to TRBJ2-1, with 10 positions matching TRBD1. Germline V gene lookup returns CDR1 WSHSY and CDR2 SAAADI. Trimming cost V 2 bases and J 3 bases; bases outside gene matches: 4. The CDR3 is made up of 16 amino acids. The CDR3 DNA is TGCGCCAGCAGTGAGACCGACAGGGGGCACTACAATGAGCAGTTCTTC. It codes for CASSETDRGHYNEQFF.

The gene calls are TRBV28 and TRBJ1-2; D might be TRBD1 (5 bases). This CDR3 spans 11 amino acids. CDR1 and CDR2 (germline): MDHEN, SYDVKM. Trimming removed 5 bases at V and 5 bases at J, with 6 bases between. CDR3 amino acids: CASSRTYGYTF. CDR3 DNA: TGTGCCAGCAGTCGGACATATGGCTACACCTTC.

The CDR3: CASSPDSSYEQYF. CDR3 in DNA: TGTGCCAGCAGCCCGGACAGTTCCTACGAGCAGTACTTC. This chain connects TRBV7-2 to TRBJ2-7, with D maybe TRBD1 (6 bases). V lost 5 bases to trimming and J lost 1 base, with 9 bases between them. Germline values: CDR1 SGHTA, CDR2 FQGNSA. CDR3 size: 13 residues.

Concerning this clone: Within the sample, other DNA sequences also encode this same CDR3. CDR3 sequence (DNA): TGTGCCAGCAGCTTAGTTTCTGCGAACACCGGGGAGCTGTTTTTT. It yields the protein CASSLVSANTGELFF. The J gene is TRBJ2-2, the V gene TRBV7-8; D unclear. There are 15 residues in the CDR3. V was shortened by 1 base and J by 0 bases, with 6 bases between the two germline ends. Germline CDR1 is SGHVS and CDR2 is FQNEAQ.

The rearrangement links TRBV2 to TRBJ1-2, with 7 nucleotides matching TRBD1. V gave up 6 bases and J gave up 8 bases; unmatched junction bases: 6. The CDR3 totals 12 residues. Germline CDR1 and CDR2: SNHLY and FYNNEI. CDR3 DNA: TGTGCCAGCAGCGTCCAACAGGGGGGCTACACCTTC. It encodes CASSVQQGGYTF.

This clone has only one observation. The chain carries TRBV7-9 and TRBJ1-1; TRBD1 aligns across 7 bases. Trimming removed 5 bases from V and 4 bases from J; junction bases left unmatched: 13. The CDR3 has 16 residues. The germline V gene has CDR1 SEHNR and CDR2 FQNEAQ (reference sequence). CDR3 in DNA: TGTGCCAGCAGCCCACCGACAGGGCTTTGGAGCACTGAAGCTTTCTTT. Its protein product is CASSPPTGLWSTEAFF.

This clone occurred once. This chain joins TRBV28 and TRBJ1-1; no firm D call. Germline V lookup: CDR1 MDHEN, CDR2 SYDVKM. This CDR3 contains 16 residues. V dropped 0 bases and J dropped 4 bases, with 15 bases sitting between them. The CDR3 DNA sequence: TGTGCCAGCAGTTTATGGGTGCGGGGAGGCGGCACTGAAGCTTTCTTT. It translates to CASSLWVRGGGTEAFF.

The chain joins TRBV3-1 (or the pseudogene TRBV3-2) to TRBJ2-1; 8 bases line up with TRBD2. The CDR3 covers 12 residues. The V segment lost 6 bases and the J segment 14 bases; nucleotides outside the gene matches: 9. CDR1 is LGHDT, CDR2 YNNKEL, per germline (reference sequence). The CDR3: CASRPGGGLEFF. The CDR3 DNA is TGTGCCAGCAGGCCGGGAGGGGGGTTGGAGTTCTTC.